Presented here are 13 T cell receptor beta chains from one specimen sequenced in a study of vaccination effects on CD4 cells after COVID-19. Data came from immunoSEQ multiplex PCR; TCRdb stores just in-frame clones and leaves some out. The sample holds 40,000 to 60,000 clones, around 70% seen once. No antigen is known for these receptors. CD4+ T cells were isolated after around 9 days of culture. Sequences were derived from CD4+ T cells from PBMCs cultured without peptide, sampled before COVID-19 vaccination. The receptors were sampled from a human donor who had a prior SARS-CoV-2 infection.

As regards this clone: This CDR3 is also generated by other DNA sequences in the sample. V gene TRBV11-2 combines with J gene TRBJ2-3, with D unresolved. V dropped 6 bases and J dropped 3 bases, with 7 bases sitting between them. The CDR3 loop spans 12 amino acids. Germline V gene lookup returns CDR1 SGHAT and CDR2 FQNNGV. The CDR3: CASSTRTDTQYF. CDR3 nucleotide sequence: TGTGCCAGCAGTACGAGGACAGATACGCAGTATTTT.

The count of this clone is one. The chain is built from TRBV5-1 and TRBJ2-7; TRBD1 agrees at 10 bases. CDR1 SGHRS and CDR2 YFSETQ come from the germline V gene. J was trimmed by 0 bases and V by 2 bases; bases with no gene match: 11. This CDR3 region has 18 residues. The CDR3 here is CASSFFPTGTGVSYEQYF. The DNA of the CDR3 is TGCGCCAGCAGCTTTTTTCCTACCGGGACAGGGGTCTCCTACGAGCAGTACTTC. The entire variable domain, with the rest obtained from reference TRBV5-1 and TRBJ2-7, is as follows: KAGVTQTPRYLIKTRGQQVTLSCSPISGHRSVSWYQQTPGQGLQFLFEYFSETQRNKGNFPGRFSGRQFSNSRSEMNVSTLELGDSALYLCASSFFPTGTGVSYEQYFGPGTRLTVT.

This clone turned up a few times. This chain connects TRBV7-9 to TRBJ2-3; D is unclear. In germline, CDR1 is SEHNR, CDR2 FQNEAQ (reference sequence). The CDR3 length is 10 residues. The ends were cut back, 10 bases at V and 1 base at J, with 3 bases in the middle. The chain's CDR3 is CAIGTDTQYF. CDR3 DNA sequence: TGTGCCATAGGCACAGATACGCAGTATTTT.

This chain connects TRBV18 to TRBJ1-2; 7 bases map to TRBD1. J was trimmed by 3 bases and V by 3 bases; bases with no gene match: 4. Germline assignment: CDR1 KGHSH and CDR2 LQKENI. CDR3 size: 14 residues. DNA of the CDR3: TGTGCCAGCTCACCGAGGACAGGAGACTATGGCTACACCTTC. It specifies CASSPRTGDYGYTF.

V and J are TRBV5-1 and TRBJ2-3; maybe TRBD2 (7 bases). Germline CDR1 is SGHRS and CDR2 is YFSETQ. The V and J ends lost 0 bases and 3 bases respectively, with 20 bases between them. This CDR3 spans 18 amino acids. The CDR3 region is CASSLGRWGGQSTDTQYF. The CDR3 coding sequence is TGCGCCAGCAGCTTGGGCCGGTGGGGGGGCCAATCGACAGATACGCAGTATTTT.

The V gene is TRBV13, the J gene TRBJ1-3, with a tentative D call TRBD1 (5 bases). The CDR3 contains 17 residues. The germline gives CDR1 PRHDT, CDR2 FYEKMQ (reference sequence). The germline V and J ends were trimmed by 4 bases and 0 bases, with 16 bases remaining between them. The DNA for the CDR3 is TGTGCCAGCAGCTCGGGGGACGCCTTAAGCTCTGGAAACACCATATATTTT. It yields the protein CASSSGDALSSGNTIYF.

The V and J genes are TRBV5-1 and TRBJ2-1; 12 bases are shared with TRBD1. V lost 4 bases and J lost 9; bases outside the gene matches: 11. Germline V CDR1 and CDR2: SGHRS, YFSETQ. The CDR3 loop spans 16 amino acids. CDR3 coding DNA: TGCGCCAGCAGCACTCTTTCGGGACAGGGGGCAGGTGAGCAGTTCTTC. This codes for CASSTLSGQGAGEQFF.

This clone was seen only a few times. V gene TRBV20-1 combines with J gene TRBJ1-6; 7 bases map to TRBD1. Looked up from germline, CDR1 is DFQATT and CDR2 is SNEGSKA (reference sequence). The ends lost 3 bases at V and 10 bases at J; junction bases unmatched: 9. This CDR3 comprises 14 residues. The CDR3 coding sequence is TGCAGTGCTAGTTCTACAGGGGCTGGATCACCCCTCCACTTT. Amino acid sequence: CSASSTGAGSPLHF.

V is TRBV7-9 and J is TRBJ2-7, with 10 positions matching TRBD2. Unmatched junction bases numbered 6, after V lost 6 bases and J lost 4 bases. The germline V gene has CDR1 SEHNR and CDR2 FQNEAQ (reference sequence). The CDR3 length is 14 residues. The CDR3 is CASRASGSVYEQYF. DNA for the CDR3: TGTGCCAGCAGGGCTAGCGGGAGTGTGTACGAGCAGTACTTC.

The gene calls are TRBV9 and TRBJ2-3, with no clear D. The length of the CDR3 is 14 residues. CDR1 and CDR2 from the germline V gene are SGDLS and YYNGEE. The germline V and J ends were trimmed by 2 bases and 0 bases, with 7 bases remaining between them. CDR3 DNA sequence: TGTGCCAGCAGCGTCTCCCAGAGCACAGATACGCAGTATTTT. As protein: CASSVSQSTDTQYF.

The chain recombines TRBV21-1 with TRBJ1-2; TRBD1, the table's D call, was not compared with the DNA. TRBV21-1 is marked as a pseudogene. The CDR3 totals 14 residues. The CDR3 spells CASSKEDRAYGYTF. DNA of the CDR3: TGTGCCAGCAGCAAAGAGGACAGGGCTTATGGCTACACCTTC.

The rearrangement uses TRBV19 and TRBJ2-6; 7 bases align to TRBD1. The CDR3 has 18 residues. CDR1 and CDR2 (germline): LNHDA, SQIVND (reference sequence). Trimming removed 6 bases from V and 0 bases from J; junction bases left unmatched: 11. The CDR3 DNA reads TGTGCCAGTAGCCCCAGGGGGTTCGCCGACTCTGGGGCCAACGTCCTGACTTTC. Protein sequence: CASSPRGFADSGANVLTF.

This clone has more than one count but fewer than ten. The CDR3 DNA is TGTGCCAGTAGTGCCGCGCGGACGCCTAACACTGAAGCTTTCTTT. Encoded protein: CASSAARTPNTEAFF. V usage is TRBV19 and J usage is TRBJ1-1, with no clear D. The CDR3 sequence is 15 residues long. V was cut by 5 bases and J by 2 bases, with 15 bases left in between. Germline V gives CDR1 LNHDA, CDR2 SQIVND (reference sequence).